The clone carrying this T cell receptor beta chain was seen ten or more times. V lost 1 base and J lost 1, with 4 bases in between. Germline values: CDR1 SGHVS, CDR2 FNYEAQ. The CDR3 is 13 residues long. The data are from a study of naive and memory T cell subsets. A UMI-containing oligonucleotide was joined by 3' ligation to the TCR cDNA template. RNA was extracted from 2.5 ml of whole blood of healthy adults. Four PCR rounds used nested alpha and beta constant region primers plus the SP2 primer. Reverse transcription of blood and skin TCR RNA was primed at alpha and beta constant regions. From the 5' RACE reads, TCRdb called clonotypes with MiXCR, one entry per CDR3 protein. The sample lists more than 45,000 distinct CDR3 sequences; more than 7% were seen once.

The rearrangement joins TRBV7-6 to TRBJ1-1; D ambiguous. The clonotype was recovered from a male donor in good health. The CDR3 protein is CASSLGENTEAFF. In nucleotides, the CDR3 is TGTGCCAGCAGCTTAGGGGAGAACACTGAAGCTTTCTTT.